This TCR beta chain was identified in a study of beta chain features in type 1 diabetes. General study findings and limits: The study found fewer insertions and more deletions at VDJ junctions in type 1 diabetes patients. Type 1 diabetes patients had moderately but significantly shorter TCRB CDR3s in all four CD4+ subsets.

As concerns this clone: Its specificity is unknown. Other DNA variants within this sample encode the same CDR3.

The ends were cut back, 0 bases at V and 2 bases at J, with 8 bases in the middle. Germline lookup yields CDR1 SGDLS and CDR2 YYNGEE. This CDR3 contains 14 residues. The whole isolated RNA underwent reverse transcription, so sequencing captured expressed TCRB transcripts. Measured with immunoSEQ multiplex PCR; TCRdb has only the in-frame clones, and not every one. Here the sample spans 500,000 to 650,000 clones, 9.5% to 15% being singletons. The V call is TRBV9, the J call TRBJ2-5, with D tentatively TRBD2 (5 bases). Sequencing was carried out using naive CD4+ T cells from blood. This clonotype was sampled from a man aged 25-45 years with type 1 diabetes. The CDR3 nucleotides are TGTGCCAGCAGCGTAGTGAGCGGACAAGAGACCCAGTACTTC. Its protein is CASSVVSGQETQYF. Full variable domain (rest looked up from reference TRBV9 and TRBJ2-5): DSGVTQTPKHLITATGQRVTLRCSPRSGDLSVYWYQQSLDQGLQFLIQYYNGEERAKGNILERFSAQQFPDLHSELNLSSLELGDSALYFCASSVVSGQETQYFGPGTRLLVL.